Listed below are T cell receptor beta chains from one sample, sequenced in a study of cytomegalovirus exposure and HLA in healthy donors. Profiled with immunoSEQ multiplex PCR; TCRdb holds only in-frame clones, not every one. The table shows 180,000 or so clones, with about three quarters occurring only once. Sequenced: PBMCs. Receptors originate from a man between 18 and 29 years old in good health and CMV-seronegative. Both conserved end residues are part of each CDR3. The D gene is left open where the match is weak. Clone sizes are given selectively: once, few, many, or a class where the clone is expanded.

j_gene: TRBJ2-7
abundance: NA
v_gene: TRBV4-1
d_gene: TRBD1
CDR3aa: CASSQTGTELYEQYF
CDR3nt: TGCGCCAGCAGCCAGACCGGGACAGAGCTCTACGAGCAGTACTTC

j_gene: TRBJ2-1
abundance: NA
v_gene: TRBV9
d_gene: NA
CDR3aa: CASSVGGGSHIEQFF
CDR3nt: TGTGCCAGCAGCGTAGGGGGAGGCTCCCACATCGAGCAGTTCTTC

j_gene: TRBJ2-5
abundance: NA
v_gene: TRBV6-1
d_gene: TRBD2
CDR3aa: CASSESPRGGRWETQYF
CDR3nt: TGTGCCAGCAGTGAGTCCCCCCGGGGAGGGCGGTGGGAGACCCAGTACTTC

j_gene: TRBJ2-5
abundance: few
v_gene: TRBV27
d_gene: NA
CDR3aa: CASRSPGETQYF
CDR3nt: TGTGCCAGCAGAAGCCCGGGGGAGACCCAGTACTTC

j_gene: TRBJ2-1
abundance: few
v_gene: TRBV19
d_gene: TRBD2
CDR3aa: CASKREMTNEQFF
CDR3nt: TGTGCCAGTAAGCGGGAGATGACGAATGAGCAGTTCTTC

j_gene: TRBJ1-5
abundance: NA
v_gene: TRBV6-6
d_gene: NA
CDR3aa: CASSEAGSSNQPQHF
CDR3nt: TGTGCCAGCAGTGAGGCAGGGTCTAGCAATCAGCCCCAGCATTTT

j_gene: TRBJ2-2
abundance: NA
v_gene: TRBV6-1
d_gene: NA
CDR3aa: CASSTWEQGPGELFF
CDR3nt: TGTGCCAGCAGCACGTGGGAACAGGGACCCGGGGAGCTGTTTTTT

j_gene: TRBJ1-2
abundance: few
v_gene: TRBV7-8
d_gene: NA
CDR3aa: CASRLNSGDGYTF
CDR3nt: TGTGCCAGCAGATTAAACTCAGGGGATGGCTACACCTTC

j_gene: TRBJ2-1
abundance: NA
v_gene: TRBV5-1
d_gene: TRBD2
CDR3aa: CASSRGTSGFYNEQFF
CDR3nt: TGCGCCAGCAGCCGGGGGACTAGCGGTTTCTACAATGAGCAGTTCTTC

j_gene: TRBJ2-3
abundance: once
v_gene: TRBV9
d_gene: NA
CDR3aa: CASSVDGGDKSTDTQYF
CDR3nt: TGTGCCAGCAGCGTAGATGGGGGGGACAAATCCACAGATACGCAGTATTTT

j_gene: TRBJ2-2
abundance: NA
v_gene: TRBV19
d_gene: NA
CDR3aa: CASSRAGNTGELFF
CDR3nt: TGTGCCAGTAGTAGGGCGGGAAACACCGGGGAGCTGTTTTTT

j_gene: TRBJ2-5
abundance: NA
v_gene: TRBV5-4
d_gene: TRBD1
CDR3aa: CASSLGQDGTQYF
CDR3nt: TGTGCCAGCAGCTTAGGACAGGATGGGACCCAGTACTTC

j_gene: TRBJ2-1
abundance: NA
v_gene: TRBV5-1
d_gene: NA
CDR3aa: CASSVSPGGPPKPDEQFF
CDR3nt: TGCGCCAGCAGCGTCTCCCCTGGCGGGCCCCCGAAGCCAGATGAGCAGTTCTTC

j_gene: TRBJ1-2
abundance: NA
v_gene: TRBV4-1
d_gene: NA
CDR3aa: CASSQVQTRGAGGYTF
CDR3nt: TGCGCCAGCAGCCAAGTCCAAACGCGGGGGGCGGGCGGCTACACCTTC

j_gene: TRBJ2-2
abundance: NA
v_gene: TRBV6-1
d_gene: NA
CDR3aa: CASSGLVGTGELFF
CDR3nt: TGTGCCAGCAGTGGACTGGTGGGCACCGGGGAGCTGTTTTTT

j_gene: TRBJ2-1
abundance: NA
v_gene: TRBV15
d_gene: TRBD1
CDR3aa: CATSRDPIDRDYNEQFF
CDR3nt: TGTGCCACCAGCAGAGATCCAATAGACAGGGACTACAATGAGCAGTTCTTC

j_gene: TRBJ1-1
abundance: NA
v_gene: TRBV7-8
d_gene: NA
CDR3aa: CASSLAGGTTEAFF
CDR3nt: TGTGCCAGCAGCTTAGCGGGGGGGACCACTGAAGCTTTCTTT

j_gene: TRBJ2-7
abundance: NA
v_gene: TRBV7-6
d_gene: TRBD1
CDR3aa: CASSSDRGHEQYF
CDR3nt: TGTGCCAGCAGTTCGGACAGGGGTCACGAGCAGTACTTC

j_gene: TRBJ2-2
abundance: NA
v_gene: TRBV4-2
d_gene: TRBD2
CDR3aa: CASSQEAAGVTGELFF
CDR3nt: TGTGCCAGCAGCCAAGAAGCAGCGGGAGTTACCGGGGAGCTGTTTTTT

j_gene: TRBJ2-7
abundance: NA
v_gene: TRBV9
d_gene: TRBD2
CDR3aa: CASSDSGSVDEQYF
CDR3nt: TGTGCCAGCAGCGATAGCGGGAGCGTCGACGAGCAGTACTTC

j_gene: TRBJ2-3
abundance: NA
v_gene: TRBV15
d_gene: TRBD2
CDR3aa: CATSRDPSGSITDTQYF
CDR3nt: TGTGCCACCAGCAGAGATCCTAGCGGGAGTATCACAGATACGCAGTATTTT

j_gene: TRBJ1-3
abundance: NA
v_gene: TRBV5-1
d_gene: NA
CDR3aa: CASSLRGSSGNTIYF
CDR3nt: TGCGCCAGCAGCTTGCGGGGGAGCTCTGGAAACACCATATATTTT

j_gene: TRBJ2-7
abundance: NA
v_gene: TRBV27
d_gene: NA
CDR3aa: CASSLSPARDYEQYF
CDR3nt: TGTGCCAGCAGTTTATCGCCGGCCAGGGACTACGAGCAGTACTTC

j_gene: TRBJ1-3
abundance: NA
v_gene: TRBV7-9
d_gene: NA
CDR3aa: CASSLEAGGNTIYF
CDR3nt: TGTGCCAGCAGCTTAGAAGCGGGGGGAAACACCATATATTTT

j_gene: TRBJ1-5
abundance: NA
v_gene: TRBV19
d_gene: NA
CDR3aa: CASTPGRTGDINRNQPQHF
CDR3nt: TGTGCCAGTACCCCAGGGAGGACCGGGGATATCAATCGCAATCAGCCCCAGCATTTT

j_gene: TRBJ2-7
abundance: NA
v_gene: TRBV6-6
d_gene: NA
CDR3aa: CASSPRETYEQYF
CDR3nt: TGTGCCAGCAGTCCTAGGGAGACCTACGAGCAGTACTTC

j_gene: TRBJ1-4
abundance: NA
v_gene: TRBV18
d_gene: TRBD1
CDR3aa: CASSTGQAEKLFF
CDR3nt: TGTGCCAGCTCAACGGGACAGGCTGAAAAACTGTTTTTT

j_gene: TRBJ2-7
abundance: NA
v_gene: TRBV5-1
d_gene: TRBD2
CDR3aa: CASSLDVVAGGSNEQYF
CDR3nt: TGCGCCAGCAGCTTGGACGTCGTTGCGGGAGGGAGCAACGAGCAGTACTTC

j_gene: TRBJ2-7
abundance: NA
v_gene: TRBV7-8
d_gene: TRBD1
CDR3aa: CASSSTTTGDASYEQYF
CDR3nt: TGTGCCAGCAGCTCGACAACCACAGGGGACGCCTCCTACGAGCAGTACTTC

j_gene: TRBJ2-3
abundance: few
v_gene: TRBV7-9
d_gene: TRBD2
CDR3aa: CASSLAQGLAGTDTQYF
CDR3nt: TGTGCCAGCAGCTTAGCGCAGGGACTAGCGGGCACAGATACGCAGTATTTT

j_gene: TRBJ2-5
abundance: NA
v_gene: TRBV30
d_gene: NA
CDR3aa: CAWGTFQETQYF
CDR3nt: TGTGCCTGGGGGACTTTCCAAGAGACCCAGTACTTC

j_gene: TRBJ2-3
abundance: NA
v_gene: TRBV30
d_gene: TRBD1
CDR3aa: CAWSVGTGVSGTDTQYF
CDR3nt: TGTGCCTGGAGTGTAGGGACAGGGGTTTCTGGCACAGATACGCAGTATTTT

j_gene: TRBJ1-6
abundance: NA
v_gene: TRBV18
d_gene: NA
CDR3aa: CASSQGQGTNSPLHF
CDR3nt: TGTGCCAGCTCACAGGGCCAGGGCACTAATTCACCCCTCCACTTT

j_gene: TRBJ1-4
abundance: NA
v_gene: TRBV28
d_gene: NA
CDR3aa: CASSLGRGPANEKLFF
CDR3nt: TGTGCCAGCAGTTTAGGGCGGGGCCCGGCTAATGAAAAACTGTTTTTT

j_gene: TRBJ2-1
abundance: NA
v_gene: TRBV28
d_gene: TRBD2
CDR3aa: CASSLGGWNEQFF
CDR3nt: TGTGCCAGCAGTTTGGGGGGGTGGAATGAGCAGTTCTTC

j_gene: TRBJ1-5
abundance: NA
v_gene: TRBV2
d_gene: NA
CDR3aa: CASSERGMNQPQHF
CDR3nt: TGTGCCAGCAGTGAAAGGGGAATGAATCAGCCCCAGCATTTT

j_gene: TRBJ2-1
abundance: NA
v_gene: TRBV27
d_gene: TRBD2
CDR3aa: CASRGSGRGSYNEQFF
CDR3nt: TGTGCCAGCAGAGGTAGCGGGAGGGGGTCCTACAATGAGCAGTTCTTC

j_gene: TRBJ2-7
abundance: NA
v_gene: TRBV7-9
d_gene: TRBD1
CDR3aa: CASTDTPGQGTAYEQYF
CDR3nt: TGTGCCAGCACCGACACGCCGGGACAGGGGACGGCCTACGAGCAGTACTTC

j_gene: TRBJ2-1
abundance: NA
v_gene: TRBV9
d_gene: NA
CDR3aa: CASSVGILGHGQFF
CDR3nt: TGTGCCAGCAGCGTAGGTATACTAGGGCATGGCCAGTTCTTC

j_gene: TRBJ1-4
abundance: NA
v_gene: TRBV5-1
d_gene: TRBD1
CDR3aa: CASSIRTGGEKLFF
CDR3nt: TGCGCCAGCAGCATACGGACAGGGGGTGAAAAACTGTTTTTT

j_gene: TRBJ2-5
abundance: NA
v_gene: TRBV5-4
d_gene: NA
CDR3aa: CASSLGLYQETQYF
CDR3nt: TGTGCCAGCAGCTTGGGACTTTACCAAGAGACCCAGTACTTC

j_gene: TRBJ2-1
abundance: few
v_gene: TRBV6-1
d_gene: TRBD2
CDR3aa: CASTPTRGRAKEQFF
CDR3nt: TGTGCCAGCACCCCTACTCGCGGGAGGGCCAAAGAGCAGTTCTTC

j_gene: TRBJ2-1
abundance: NA
v_gene: TRBV4-1
d_gene: TRBD2
CDR3aa: CASSTNQGLPNEQFF
CDR3nt: TGCGCCAGCAGCACGAACCAGGGACTACCGAATGAGCAGTTCTTC

j_gene: TRBJ2-1
abundance: few
v_gene: TRBV5-1
d_gene: NA
CDR3aa: CASSFPGDHNEQFF
CDR3nt: TGCGCCAGCAGCTTCCCGGGGGACCACAATGAGCAGTTCTTC

j_gene: TRBJ2-7
abundance: NA
v_gene: TRBV20-1
d_gene: NA
CDR3aa: CSASQAAEQYF
CDR3nt: TGCAGTGCTTCACAGGCGGCCGAGCAGTACTTC

j_gene: TRBJ2-7
abundance: few
v_gene: TRBV5-1
d_gene: TRBD2
CDR3aa: CASSLGPSGGNYEQYF
CDR3nt: TGCGCCAGCAGCTTGGGTCCTAGCGGGGGAAACTACGAGCAGTACTTC

j_gene: TRBJ1-1
abundance: NA
v_gene: TRBV5-1
d_gene: NA
CDR3aa: CASSPTRGLNTEAFF
CDR3nt: TGCGCCAGCAGCCCAACCAGAGGGCTGAACACTGAAGCTTTCTTT

j_gene: TRBJ2-3
abundance: few
v_gene: TRBV27
d_gene: TRBD1
CDR3aa: CASSGGQGNADTQYF
CDR3nt: TGTGCCAGCAGTGGTGGACAGGGGAACGCAGATACGCAGTATTTT

j_gene: TRBJ1-2
abundance: NA
v_gene: TRBV30
d_gene: NA
CDR3aa: CAWVEGGYTF
CDR3nt: TGTGCCTGGGTAGAGGGTGGCTACACCTTC

j_gene: TRBJ1-2
abundance: NA
v_gene: TRBV29-1
d_gene: TRBD1
CDR3aa: CSVPTGTAYGYTF
CDR3nt: TGCAGCGTTCCAACCGGGACAGCATATGGCTACACCTTC

j_gene: TRBJ1-3
abundance: NA
v_gene: TRBV19
d_gene: TRBD1
CDR3aa: CASKRQGDFGNTIYF
CDR3nt: TGTGCCAGTAAAAGACAGGGTGATTTCGGAAACACCATATATTTT

j_gene: TRBJ2-3
abundance: few
v_gene: TRBV11-3
d_gene: NA
CDR3aa: CASSLRETGDTQYF
CDR3nt: TGTGCCAGCAGCCTACGGGAGACGGGAGATACGCAGTATTTT

j_gene: TRBJ2-2
abundance: NA
v_gene: TRBV7-9
d_gene: NA
CDR3aa: CASSTQEFHGELFF
CDR3nt: TGTGCCAGCAGCACACAGGAGTTTCACGGGGAGCTGTTTTTT

j_gene: TRBJ2-2
abundance: few
v_gene: TRBV5-6
d_gene: TRBD1
CDR3aa: CASSLAPARGRTGELFF
CDR3nt: TGTGCCAGCAGCTTGGCTCCTGCCAGGGGGCGTACCGGGGAGCTGTTTTTT